A single sample is the source of the 3 T cell receptor beta chains below, sequenced in a study of T cells expressing NK-cell markers. No DNA is given; TCRdb re-called the 5' RACE reads and lists each CDR3 protein once. The sample yields hundreds of thousands of distinct CDR3 sequences, of which the top ten take up about 5.2%. Material for sequencing was blood T cells: a sorted CD56 or NKG2C T cell subset, CD4+ or CD8+ T cells, or bulk PBMC T cells (not recorded which). The receptors were gathered from a man aged 18-70 years in good health.

The chain links TRBV7-3 to TRBJ2-3; TCRdb returns TRBD2, unconfirmable since there is no DNA. This CDR3 contains 19 residues. Germline V gives CDR1 SGHTA, CDR2 FQGTGA. This CDR3 is CASSLRPSGGASNTDTQYF.

The gene calls are TRBV29-1 and TRBJ2-5; TCRdb designates TRBD2, a call that cannot be tested without DNA. The CDR3 runs to 14 residues. Germline CDR1 and CDR2: SQVTM and ANQGSEA. The CDR3: CSVSRAGREETQYF.

The chain carries TRBV9 and TRBJ2-5; TCRdb picks TRBD2, but there is no DNA to check that call. The CDR3 sequence is 16 residues long. Germline lookup yields CDR1 SGDLS and CDR2 YYNGEE. The CDR3 region is CASSVLAGGPGETQYF.